Below, 22 T cell receptor beta chains from the same sample are listed, as sequenced in a study of lymphopenia after photon versus proton radiotherapy. Some clones are missing from TCRdb's copy, which holds only in-frame ones; the method was immunoSEQ multiplex PCR. The repertoire has about 65,000 clones, 85% to 90% of them found once; the top ten carry approximately 10%. The sequenced sample was peripheral blood, obtained from a patient treated with proton-based radiotherapy. The receptors stem from a man older than 75 with esophageal cancer.

Here the CDR3 DNA reads TGTGCCAGCAGCTTCCAGGCGGATGAAAAACTGTTTTTT. It translates to CASSFQADEKLFF. This chain uses TRBV7-9 with TRBJ1-4; no definite D call. The germline V gene has CDR1 SEHNR and CDR2 FQNEAQ (reference sequence). V lost 3 bases, J lost 6 bases, and 8 bases lay in between. CDR3 length equals 13 residues.

This chain joins TRBV18 and TRBJ2-2; 14 bases match TRBD2. Germline CDR1 and CDR2: KGHSH and LQKENI. The CDR3 spans 18 residues. After removal of 4 bases from V and 4 bases from J, the junction contained 8 bases not matched to a gene. The CDR3: CASSQTGLAGVSTGELFF. The CDR3 DNA follows: TGTGCCAGCTCACAAACGGGACTAGCGGGAGTATCCACCGGGGAGCTGTTTTTT.

The CDR3 nucleotides are TGTGCCAGTAGTAGGCAGGGAGGTCAGCCCCAGCATTTT. This sequence encodes CASSRQGGQPQHF. The chain employs TRBV19 and TRBJ1-5, with D perhaps matching TRBD1 (5 bases). This CDR3 spans 13 amino acids. The V gene lost 4 bases and the J gene lost 6 bases, with 10 bases spanning the gap. Germline V gene lookup returns CDR1 LNHDA and CDR2 SQIVND (reference sequence).

The rearrangement uses TRBV7-6 and TRBJ2-3; D is undetermined. The germline V gene encodes CDR1 SGHVS and CDR2 FNYEAQ. The CDR3 loop spans 14 amino acids. Trimming left V 2 bases short and J 3 bases short, with 9 bases between. The CDR3 sequence: CASSLSPTTDTQYF. The DNA of the CDR3 is TGTGCCAGCAGCTTATCCCCGACGACAGATACGCAGTATTTT.

The chain links TRBV5-6 to TRBJ1-2; 8 bases align to TRBD1. J gave up 5 bases and V 4 bases, and 13 bases lay outside the gene matches. Per germline, CDR1 SGHDT and CDR2 YYEEEE. CDR3 length: 16 residues. CDR3 region: CASSNSGQGASYGYTF. The CDR3 bases are TGTGCCAGCAGCAACAGTGGGCAGGGGGCAAGTTATGGCTACACCTTC.

In DNA form, the CDR3 reads TGTGCCAGCAGTCAGTATGAAACAGATACGCAGTATTTT. Translating it yields CASSQYETDTQYF. The rearrangement links TRBV2 to TRBJ2-3; D unclear. Germline CDR1 and CDR2: SNHLY and FYNNEI. This CDR3 is built from 13 residues. With 5 bases removed from V and 3 bases from J, the gap between germline ends came to 9 bases.

The chain recombines TRBV30 with TRBJ1-5; D gene uncertain. Germline loops: CDR1 GTSNPN, CDR2 SVGIG (reference sequence). Trimming pared 0 bases from V and 6 bases from J, leaving 18 bases between. This CDR3 is built from 16 residues. CDR3 sequence (DNA): TGTGCCTGGAGTGTACGGCAGGTCGGTCGGGGTCAGCCCCAGCATTTT. Amino acids: CAWSVRQVGRGQPQHF.

The rearrangement joins TRBV5-1 to TRBJ2-7; possibly TRBD1 for D (6 bases). V was clipped by 4 bases and J by 7 bases, with 18 bases between them. CDR1 and CDR2 from the germline V gene are SGHRS and YFSETQ. This CDR3 contains 14 residues. DNA of the CDR3: TGCGCCAGCAGCCACCCCGGACAGTTGGGGGAGCAGTACTTC. This sequence encodes CASSHPGQLGEQYF.

The chain combines TRBV7-8 with TRBJ1-5, with 8 positions matching TRBD1. The CDR3 consists of 13 residues. The V segment lost 4 bases and the J segment 6 bases; nucleotides outside the gene matches: 2. Germline values: CDR1 SGHVS, CDR2 FQNEAQ. The CDR3 nucleotides read TGTGCCAGCAGCTGGACAGGGTTTCAGCCCCAGCATTTT. Translated, it gives CASSWTGFQPQHF.

CDR3: CASSRRTGGNRYYGYTF. CDR3 DNA: TGTGCCAGCAGTCGCCGGACAGGGGGCAATCGATACTATGGCTACACCTTC. The genes are TRBV5-5 and TRBJ1-2; 11 bases are shared with TRBD1. In germline, CDR1 is SGHKS, CDR2 YYEKEE (reference sequence). Trimming at V came to 5 bases and at J to 3 bases, leaving 12 bases not matched to a gene. CDR3 length: 17 amino acids.

The rearrangement joins TRBV19 to TRBJ1-5; no clear D. Deletions cut 0 bases from V and 3 bases from J, with 9 bases between. CDR1 is LNHDA and CDR2 is SQIVND in the germline V gene (reference sequence). This CDR3 has 15 amino acids. In DNA, the CDR3 is TGTGCCAGTAGTATAGAGGGCGGAATCAATCAGCCCCAGCATTTT. As protein: CASSIEGGINQPQHF.

This chain links TRBV27 with TRBJ2-3, with D possibly being TRBD1 or TRBD2 (5 bases each). The V gene's germline CDR1 is MNHEY and CDR2 SMNVEV (reference sequence). CDR3 length equals 15 residues. V lost 6 bases and J lost 2, with 15 bases in between. CDR3 nucleotides: TGTGCCAGCAGACGCCCTGGGACCCCCACAGATACGCAGTATTTT. It codes for CASRRPGTPTDTQYF.

This chain links TRBV2 with TRBJ2-2; D is unresolved. From germline, CDR1 is SNHLY and CDR2 FYNNEI. The ends were cut back, 4 bases at V and 2 bases at J, with 8 bases in the middle. The CDR3 sequence is 14 residues long. The CDR3 sequence: CASSAYQNTGELFF. In nucleotides, the CDR3 is TGTGCCAGCAGTGCATATCAAAACACCGGGGAGCTGTTTTTT.

The chain combines TRBV29-1 with TRBJ2-2, with D unresolved. This CDR3 comprises 13 residues. V was trimmed by 6 bases and J by 4 bases, leaving 12 bases between them. Germline loops: CDR1 SQVTM, CDR2 ANQGSEA. CDR3 nucleotides: TGCAGCGTAGAATGGTCCGGCACCGGGGAGCTGTTTTTT. Encoded protein: CSVEWSGTGELFF.

This clone is a singleton in its sample. In nucleotides, the CDR3 is TGTGCCAGCAGGCCTGACAGGGCCACCGGGGAGCTGTTTTTT. Residues: CASRPDRATGELFF. V usage is TRBV7-3 and J usage is TRBJ2-2; 7 bases line up with TRBD1. Per the germline V gene, CDR1 is SGHTA and CDR2 is FQGTGA. Trimming cost V 6 bases and J 4 bases; bases outside gene matches: 5. The CDR3 is 14 amino acids. The whole variable domain, remainder taken from reference TRBV7-3 and TRBJ2-2, is GAGVSQTPSNKVTEKGKYVELRCDPISGHTALYWYRQSLGQGPEFLIYFQGTGAADDSGLPNDRFFAVRPEGSVSTLKIQRTERGDSAVYLCASRPDRATGELFFGEGSRLTVL.

As DNA, the CDR3 is TGTGCCAGTAAACAGGGGAGTGAAAAACTGTTTTTT. Translating gives CASKQGSEKLFF. J is TRBJ1-4 and V is TRBV2; 7 nucleotides agree with TRBD1. The CDR3 consists of 12 residues. Germline CDR1 reads SNHLY; CDR2 reads FYNNEI. V trimming: 9 bases; J trimming: 7 bases; junction bases outside the gene matches: 5. The full variable domain, with the rest looked up from reference TRBV2 and TRBJ1-4, is EPEVTQTPSHQVTQMGQEVILRCVPISNHLYFYWYRQILGQKVEFLVSFYNNEISEKSEIFDDQFSVERPDGSNFTLKIRSTKLEDSAMYFCASKQGSEKLFFGSGTQLSVL.

This clone was counted a single time. The rearrangement uses TRBV19 and TRBJ1-1, with 8 bases aligning to TRBD1. Germline CDR1 LNHDA, CDR2 SQIVND (reference sequence). CDR3 length: 14 amino acids. Trimming cost V 9 bases and J 2 bases; bases outside gene matches: 8. CDR3 in DNA: TGTGCCAGCTTAACCGGACAGGGAAACACTGAAGCTTTCTTT. Translating gives CASLTGQGNTEAFF.

The chain recombines TRBV30 with TRBJ1-2, with D possibly matching TRBD1 (5 bases). The germline V gene encodes CDR1 GTSNPN and CDR2 SVGIG (reference sequence). The CDR3 runs 14 residues. The V end was cut by 0 bases, the J end by 8 bases, with 16 bases between. CDR3 nucleotides: TGTGCCTGGAGTGTAGGAAACCCCTGGGGCGGCTACACCTTC. This sequence encodes CAWSVGNPWGGYTF.

The J gene is TRBJ1-1, the V gene TRBV15, with 8 bases identical to TRBD1. The CDR3 length is 15 residues. Germline CDR1 and CDR2: LNHNV and YYDKDF (reference sequence). Trimming at V came to 0 bases and at J to 3 bases, leaving 3 bases not matched to a gene. The CDR3 loop reads CATSRDRQGYTEAFF. In DNA form, the CDR3 reads TGTGCCACCAGCAGAGATCGACAGGGGTACACTGAAGCTTTCTTT.

This chain connects TRBV7-2 to TRBJ2-7; D is possibly TRBD1 or TRBD2 (6 bases each). CDR3 length: 14 amino acids. CDR1 and CDR2 from the germline V gene are SGHTA and FQGNSA. V lost 3 bases and J lost 0, with 9 bases in between. CDR3 sequence: CASSLEGGSYEQYF. The CDR3 DNA follows: TGTGCCAGCAGCTTGGAGGGGGGCTCCTACGAGCAGTACTTC.

This CDR3 reads CASSQTNDRVETQYF. CDR3 nucleotide sequence: TGTGCCAGCAGCCAGACTAATGACAGGGTAGAGACCCAGTACTTC. The chain carries TRBV27 and TRBJ2-5; 7 bases line up with TRBD1. Trimming took 6 bases from V and 4 from J; bases not matched to a gene: 11. The CDR3 consists of 15 residues. Germline V gene sequence: CDR1 MNHEY, CDR2 SMNVEV (reference sequence).

The chain is built from TRBV7-8 and TRBJ1-4; D remains ambiguous. Germline values: CDR1 SGHVS, CDR2 FQNEAQ. CDR3 length: 15 amino acids. The V and J ends lost 3 bases and 4 bases respectively, with 12 bases between them. CDR3 residues: CASSFHERLNEKLFF. The CDR3 bases are TGTGCCAGCAGCTTCCACGAGCGGCTTAATGAAAAACTGTTTTTT. Filled out from reference TRBV7-8 and TRBJ1-4, the complete variable domain reads GAGVSQSPRYKVAKRGQDVALRCDPISGHVSLFWYQQALGQGPEFLTYFQNEAQLDKSGLPSDRFFAERPEGSVSTLKIQRTQQEDSAVYLCASSFHERLNEKLFFGSGTQLSVL.